The 16 T cell receptor beta chains presented below share a single source sample, sequenced in a study of identical twins. TCRdb passed the 5' RACE reads through MiXCR, listing each CDR3 protein once. The table lists roughly 250,000 distinct CDR3 sequences, 7.5% of them singletons, with about 5.8% in the top ten. The same specimen was also included in a second study, on yellow fever vaccine responses in identical twins.

Sequencing used CD8+ T cells sorted from blood. The receptors stem from a woman between 18 and 30 years old in good health.

This clonotype was recorded many times. J is TRBJ2-5 and V is TRBV29-1, with 7 bases matching TRBD2. The CDR3 totals 14 residues. Germline CDR1 SQVTM, CDR2 ANQGSEA. Unmatched junction bases numbered 5, after V lost 0 bases and J lost 4 bases. The CDR3 DNA reads as TGCAGCGTTGAAGACGGACTAGAGGGAGAGACCCAGTACTTC. It specifies CSVEDGLEGETQYF.

This clonotype has ten or more counts. The genes are TRBV16 and TRBJ2-7; D gene ambiguous. The CDR3 is 12 residues long. Germline values: CDR1 KGHSY, CDR2 FQNENV. Trimming shortened V by 3 bases and J by 7 bases, and 10 bases separated the two germline ends. As DNA, the CDR3 is TGTGCCAGCAGCCAGGATAAAGGGGAGCAGTACGTC. Translating it yields CASSQDKGEQYV.

This clonotype was observed at least ten times. The J gene is TRBJ2-7, the V gene TRBV6-1; 9 bases align to TRBD2. J was trimmed by 4 bases and V by 4 bases; bases with no gene match: 2. Germline V gene data show CDR1 as MNHNS and CDR2 as SASEGT. CDR3 size: 13 residues. The CDR3 is CASSASGDYEQYF. The CDR3 DNA reads as TGTGCCAGCAGTGCTAGCGGGGATTACGAGCAGTACTTC.

This clonotype was seen many times. The chain is built from TRBV4-1 and TRBJ2-7; 8 nucleotides line up with TRBD1. Looked up from germline, CDR1 is MGHRA and CDR2 is YSYEKL. The CDR3 spans 15 residues. J lost 0 bases, V lost 3 bases, and 4 bases had no gene match. The CDR3 reads CASSQGQASSYEQYF. The CDR3 DNA reads as TGCGCCAGCAGCCAGGGACAGGCCAGCTCCTACGAGCAGTACTTC.

CDR3 nucleotide sequence: TGTGCCAGCAGTTTCAGGACAGACTCCTACAATGAGCAGTTCTTC. It codes for CASSFRTDSYNEQFF. The chain is built from TRBV28 and TRBJ2-1; D possibly corresponds to TRBD1 (6 bases). V shed 3 bases and J shed 0 bases, with 9 bases lying between them. This CDR3 contains 15 residues. Germline CDR1 and CDR2: MDHEN and SYDVKM.

This clonotype was recorded a few times. DNA for the CDR3: TGTGCCACCAGTGATTCGGGACAGGGGCACTCTGGGGCCAACGTCCTGACTTTC. This codes for CATSDSGQGHSGANVLTF. V usage is TRBV24-1 and J usage is TRBJ2-6; 10 bases are shared with TRBD1. The J segment lost 0 bases and the V segment lost 2 bases, leaving 3 bases of the junction unmatched. The CDR3 has 18 residues. CDR1 KGHDR and CDR2 SFDVKD come from the germline V gene.

This clonotype was counted a few times. The chain combines TRBV20-1 with TRBJ2-1, with TRBD1 matching over 7 bases. The CDR3 runs 14 residues. From germline, CDR1 is DFQATT and CDR2 SNEGSKA (reference sequence). J lost 8 bases, V lost 4 bases, and 11 bases had no gene match. In nucleotides, the CDR3 is TGCAGTGCTACGGGTGAACAGGGGTTGTATGAGCAGTTCTTC. It encodes CSATGEQGLYEQFF.

This clonotype turned up a few times. V is TRBV7-8 and J is TRBJ2-3; D possibly corresponds to TRBD2 (7 bases). The V and J ends lost 2 bases and 1 base respectively, with 16 bases between them. The CDR3 has 17 amino acids. CDR1 is SGHVS and CDR2 is FQNEAQ in the germline V gene. The CDR3, as DNA: TGTGCCAGCAGCTTACGGGGGGCATCCTCTCGCACAGATACGCAGTATTTT. Translated, it gives CASSLRGASSRTDTQYF.

The chain carries TRBV7-6 and TRBJ2-3; D might be TRBD1 (5 bases). The germline CDR1 and CDR2 sequences are SGHVS and FNYEAQ. The V end was cut by 2 bases, the J end by 2 bases, with 8 bases between. CDR3 length equals 14 residues. The CDR3 is CASSLTGPTDTQYF. CDR3 bases: TGTGCCAGCAGCTTAACAGGACCCACAGATACGCAGTATTTT.

This clonotype showed up many times. The chain employs TRBV15 and TRBJ2-2; TRBD1 agrees at 9 bases. The CDR3 has 14 residues. Per the germline V gene, CDR1 is LNHNV and CDR2 is YYDKDF (reference sequence). V lost 3 bases to trimming and J lost 7 bases; unmatched junction nucleotides: 3. In DNA form, the CDR3 reads TGTGCCACCAGCAGGGACAGGGGAAACGGGGAGCTGTTTTTT. Its protein is CATSRDRGNGELFF.

The V and J genes are TRBV7-9 and TRBJ2-1; TRBD2 agrees at 12 bases. The CDR3 is 15 amino acids. Trimming cost V 2 bases and J 9 bases; bases outside gene matches: 5. Germline values: CDR1 SEHNR, CDR2 FQNEAQ (reference sequence). The CDR3 DNA is TGTGCCAGCAGCTTAAGACTAGCGGGAGTAGCTGAGCAGTTCTTC. The encoded protein is CASSLRLAGVAEQFF.

The genes are TRBV6-1 and TRBJ2-7; the D is unclear. Trimming took off 1 base at V and 7 bases at J, with 11 bases between the two ends. Germline V gene data show CDR1 as MNHNS and CDR2 as SASEGT. This CDR3 spans 13 amino acids. CDR3 sequence reads: CASSEVAGSEQYF. In nucleotides, the CDR3 is TGTGCCAGCAGTGAAGTGGCAGGCAGTGAGCAGTACTTC.

The chain has TRBV7-3 and TRBJ2-1; 9 nucleotides match TRBD2. CDR1 SGHTA and CDR2 FQGTGA come from the germline V gene. The V and J ends lost 2 bases and 8 bases, in that order; junction bases with no gene match: 7. The CDR3 spans 15 residues. CDR3 sequence (DNA): TGTGCCAGCAGCTTAGAGGGACTAGCCGGGGATGAGCAGTTCTTC. Protein product: CASSLEGLAGDEQFF.

This clonotype has just a few counts. The CDR3 reads CASGLVGEQYF. The CDR3 DNA is TGTGCTAGTGGTTTGGTTGGTGAGCAGTACTTC. J is TRBJ2-7 and V is TRBV12-5; D not resolved. Trimming stripped 0 bases from V and 7 bases from J, with 4 bases between. Looked up from germline, CDR1 is LGHNT and CDR2 is FRNRAP. The CDR3 spans 11 residues.

This clonotype was counted only a few times. The chain combines TRBV11-1 with TRBJ2-2; D is perhaps TRBD1 (6 bases). Germline V CDR1 and CDR2: SGHAT, FQDESV (reference sequence). Trimming stripped 4 bases from V and 2 bases from J, with 23 bases between. The CDR3 contains 19 residues. Here the CDR3 reads CASSYLGQTNTFNTGELFF. CDR3 DNA: TGTGCCAGCAGCTACCTCGGACAGACCAATACTTTCAACACCGGGGAGCTGTTTTTT.

This clonotype was detected ten times or more. The chain employs TRBV2 and TRBJ2-3, with 14 bases lining up with TRBD2. CDR1 is SNHLY, CDR2 FYNNEI, per germline. This CDR3 has 22 residues. The V segment lost 5 bases and the J segment 3 bases; nucleotides outside the gene matches: 22. CDR3 region: CASSKTYLGLAGVNFGTDTQYF. The CDR3 DNA reads as TGTGCCAGCAGTAAGACCTACCTGGGACTAGCGGGAGTAAATTTCGGGACAGATACGCAGTATTTT.